This TCR beta chain appears in the sequencing data of a study of blood T cell repertoires in COVID-19 (TCRdb year 2020). For the study in its entirety: The collaborator samples originated in the United States, Italy and Spain and spanned the acute and convalescent phases of COVID-19. Samples were obtained from the ongoing ImmuneRACE study (first 160 participants) and from 1,254 subjects provided by 6 global collaborators. The material from the prospective study consisted of cDNA or gDNA derived from T cells, B-cell-depleted T cells, or PBMCs. Deeply sampled blood TCRbeta repertoires from subjects exposed to, actively infected with, or recovered from COVID-19 were included in the dataset. HLA class I and class II types, where available, came from metadata supplied by the sample provider rather than from assay-based typing. The repertoires were released in a freely available public database meant as a resource for research on the immune response to SARS-CoV-2. Nearly every sample came with metadata listing a de-identified subject ID, COVID-19 status, age in years and sex. General findings and caveats noted by the study authors: The quantity of clinical and demographic metadata differed by source and by participant and was supplied without curation.

V and J are truncated by 5 bases and 0 bases respectively, leaving an intervening sequence of 10 bases. CDR1 and CDR2, looked up from the germline V gene (reference sequence), are WNHNN and SYGVQD. Including cysteine and phenylalanine, the CDR3 has 15 amino acids. Here the CDR3 DNA is all that survives: 45 bases in frame from base 1. The immunoSEQ Assay, a bias-controlled multiplex PCR, was used to amplify TCRbeta CDR3 regions from genomic DNA. The published analysis was carried out like this. The number of nucleated cells in each sample was estimated by amplification of reference gene primers within the assay. To quantify the absolute abundance of each unique TCRbeta CDR3 rearrangement, sequence reads were collapsed and filtered. Productive Simpson clonality was computed per sample as the square root of Simpson's diversity index over productive rearrangements. Here the immuneACCESS table is served through TCRdb, limited to in-frame sequences with V and J called. Missing clones are a known gap in these copies; in checked studies unresolved V genes cover under half, and the rest lacks a known reason. The DNA was the basis for D and trimming; V, J and clone size are from that table. For this sample there are 99,000 or so clones; about 80% appear just once. Together, the top ten hold less than 20% of the sample.

Whole blood was collected in K2EDTA tubes by collaborating institutions according to the institutions' own protocols. For TCRbeta analysis, collaborators shipped samples in one of three forms: frozen whole blood, isolated PBMCs, or DNA extracted from either of those sample types. To note about this clone: The clone's antigen remains unknown. The sample holds no much larger clone one base away, and base qualities are not on file.

The chain is encoded by TRBV10-1 joined to TRBJ2-2, with a tentative D gene TRBD2 over 5 matching bases. This sequence originates from a woman between 65 and 79 years old with acute or convalescent COVID-19. The sequencing input was peripheral blood. CDR3 loop: CASSSGTANTGELFF. The DNA reads as follows: TGCGCCAGCAGTAGCGGAACGGCGAACACCGGGGAGCTGTTTTTT.